This T cell receptor beta chain is from a study of blood T cell repertoires in COVID-19. Study in general: Samples came from the United States, Italy and Spain, spanning acute and convalescent COVID-19. T cells, B-cell-depleted T cells, or PBMCs supplied cDNA or gDNA.

Original handling: For nucleated cells, counts were estimated from reference gene primer amplification. Repertoires were generated with immunoSEQ multiplex PCR, while TCRdb's copy carries only in-frame clones and drops some. The D gene and trimming were derived from the DNA, and the V and J assignments and clone size from that table. The sample contains fewer than 90,000 clones, 85% to 90% of which appear only once. This clone occurred once. The CDR3 consists of 12 residues. Germline CDR1 MDHEN, CDR2 SYDVKM. V gave up 4 bases and J gave up 8 bases, with 11 bases separating them. Sequencing was done on a sample of peripheral blood. The rearrangement uses TRBV28 and TRBJ1-2; D is undetermined. The TCR was taken from a woman of 80 years or more with active COVID-19. The CDR3 DNA is TGTGCCAGCAGTTATGGCGGTTGGGGCTACACCTTC. This translates into CASSYGGWGYTF.